These 7 T cell receptor beta chains came from one sample sequenced in a study of T cell changes during pregnancy in multiple sclerosis (dated by TCRdb to the late 2010s). Library method: the immunoSEQ multiplex PCR assay. TCRdb carries this immuneACCESS record with in-frame sequences only. Its versions omit some clonotypes, under half of them owing to an unresolved V gene in the studies checked, with the rest unexplained. The table for this sample lists around 100,000 clones; less than 95% of them were counted only once. The top ten constitute around 0.76% of the sample. Sequences were derived from peripheral blood, sampled in the second trimester of pregnancy. These receptors came from a female donor in good health, enrolled as a control in a pregnancy study.

This chain links TRBV5-4 with TRBJ2-3; TRBD2 matches at 13 bases. Looked up from germline, CDR1 is SGHNT and CDR2 is YYREEE (reference sequence). V shed 2 bases and J 8 bases; nucleotides not matched to a gene: 5. The CDR3 is made up of 15 amino acids. CDR3: CASSFGLAGARTQYF. The CDR3 region has the DNA TGTGCCAGCAGCTTCGGACTAGCGGGGGCACGTACGCAGTATTTT.

The chain is built from TRBV5-5 and TRBJ1-1, with D possibly TRBD1 on 5 matching bases. Trimming removed 5 bases at V and 6 bases at J, with 20 bases between. CDR1 is SGHKS, CDR2 YYEKEE, per germline (reference sequence). The CDR3 runs 15 residues. The CDR3 nucleotides are TGTGCCAGCAGATTTATTTTAGGGGATTATGCTGAAGCTTTCTTT. Protein: CASRFILGDYAEAFF.

The J gene is TRBJ2-2, the V gene TRBV4-1; 12 nucleotides match TRBD2. CDR1 and CDR2 (germline): MGHRA, YSYEKL. The CDR3 is 14 amino acids. The trim removed 10 bases at V and 6 bases at J, leaving 6 bases unmatched. The CDR3 loop is CATRLAGGPGELFF. CDR3 bases: TGCGCCACCCGCCTAGCGGGGGGGCCCGGGGAGCTGTTTTTT.

This clone appeared a single time. J is TRBJ1-2 and V is TRBV27, with D maybe TRBD1 (5 bases). Germline V CDR1 and CDR2: MNHEY, SMNVEV (reference sequence). The ends were cut back, 4 bases at V and 8 bases at J, with 11 bases in the middle. The CDR3 covers 12 residues. The CDR3 sequence: CASSSGGGGYTF. CDR3 nucleotide sequence: TGTGCCAGCAGTTCGGGCGGGGGGGGCTACACCTTC.

The CDR3 is CASSFLGHSGNTIYF. The CDR3 region has the DNA TGTGCCAGCAGCTTCCTCGGACACTCTGGAAACACCATATATTTT. V is TRBV5-8 and J is TRBJ1-3, with a weak D call TRBD1 (5 bases). Between the trimmed V and J ends, which lost 2 bases and 0 bases, there was a span of 9 bases. CDR1 and CDR2 from the germline V gene are SGHTS and YDEGEE. The CDR3 spans 15 residues.

The V and J genes are TRBV5-1 and TRBJ2-7, with D hard to call. This CDR3 region has 14 residues. Germline V CDR1 and CDR2: SGHRS, YFSETQ. V was trimmed by 7 bases and J by 0 bases, leaving 14 bases between them. The CDR3 is CASRREASSYEQYF. The CDR3 DNA follows: TGCGCCAGCCGGCGAGAGGCCAGCTCCTACGAGCAGTACTTC.

V and J are TRBV25-1 and TRBJ1-4, with 7 bases fitting TRBD1. The CDR3 runs 15 residues. With 4 bases clipped from V and 8 bases from J, the junction kept 10 bases outside the gene matches. Germline values: CDR1 MGHDK, CDR2 SYGVNS. The CDR3 coding sequence is TGTGCCAGCAGTGCGATCCGGGACAGAGAGGAAAAACTGTTTTTT. This translates into CASSAIRDREEKLFF. Using reference TRBV25-1 and TRBJ1-4 for the parts outside the CDR3, the full variable domain is EADIYQTPRYLVIGTGKKITLECSQTMGHDKMYWYQQDPGMELHLIHYSYGVNSTEKGDLSSESTVSRIRTEHFPLTLESARPSHTSQYLCASSAIRDREEKLFFGSGTQLSVL.